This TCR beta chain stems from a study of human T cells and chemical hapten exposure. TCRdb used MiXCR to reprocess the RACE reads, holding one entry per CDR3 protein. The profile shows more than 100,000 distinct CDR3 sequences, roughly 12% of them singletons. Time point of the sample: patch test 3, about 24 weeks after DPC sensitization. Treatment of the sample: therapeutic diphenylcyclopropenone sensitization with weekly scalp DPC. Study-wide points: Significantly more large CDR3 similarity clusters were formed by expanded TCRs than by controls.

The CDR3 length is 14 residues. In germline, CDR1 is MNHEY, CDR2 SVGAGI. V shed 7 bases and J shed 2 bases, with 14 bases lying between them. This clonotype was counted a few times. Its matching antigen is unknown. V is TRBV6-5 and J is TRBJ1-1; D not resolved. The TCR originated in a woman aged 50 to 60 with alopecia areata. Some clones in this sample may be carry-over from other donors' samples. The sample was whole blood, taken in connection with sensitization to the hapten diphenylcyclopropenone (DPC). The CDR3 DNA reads TGTGCCAGCATCAACGCCGGGATCAACACTGAAGCTTTCTTT. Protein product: CASINAGINTEAFF.